One and the same sample provided the 21 T cell receptor beta chains below, sequenced in a study of blood T cell repertoires in COVID-19 (dated by TCRdb to 2020 to 2022). Preparation of the library involved the immunoSEQ multiplex PCR assay. The source is immuneACCESS, and TCRdb retained only in-frame sequences with V and J called. Part of the clones is not carried over; for the studies checked, unresolved V genes explain less than half of this, and the remainder is unexplained. The sample table contains about 260,000 clones; only one count was recorded for 90% of them. The ten largest clones take up less than 0.9% of the sample. Sequenced input: PBMCs or T cells enriched from blood (not recorded which). These receptors were taken from a man in his fifties who had been exposed to COVID-19.

The chain joins TRBV18 to TRBJ2-3; possibly TRBD2 for D (7 bases). This CDR3 region has 17 residues. Trimming shortened V by 3 bases and J by 0 bases, and 16 bases separated the two germline ends. Per germline, CDR1 KGHSH and CDR2 LQKENI. CDR3 in DNA: TGTGCCAGCTCACCCCGGGGGGCTCGGACTAGCACAGATACGCAGTATTTT. Its protein is CASSPRGARTSTDTQYF.

The chain couples TRBV6-2 or TRBV6-3 to TRBJ1-1; D gene unclear. The CDR3 extends over 13 amino acids. The germline V gene has CDR1 MNHEY and CDR2 SVGEGT. Deletions cut 2 bases from V and 5 bases from J, with 9 bases between. CDR3 sequence reads: CASSYVGGTEAFF. As DNA, the CDR3 is TGTGCCAGCAGTTACGTTGGAGGGACTGAAGCTTTCTTT.

V is TRBV27 and J is TRBJ2-3, with D possibly matching TRBD2 (6 bases). From germline, CDR1 is MNHEY and CDR2 SMNVEV (reference sequence). This CDR3 contains 14 residues. Trimming removed 1 base from V and 4 bases from J, with 9 bases in between. The CDR3 coding sequence is TGTGCCAGCAGTTTATTGTGGAGGGCAGATACGCAGTATTTT. Its translation is CASSLLWRADTQYF.

Regarding this clone: Different DNA sequences within this sample yield the same CDR3. The V gene is TRBV30, the J gene TRBJ1-5; D unresolved. Germline assignment: CDR1 GTSNPN and CDR2 SVGIG (reference sequence). CDR3 size: 13 residues. V lost 0 bases to trimming and J lost 3 bases, with 6 bases between them. The CDR3 protein is CAWSVRDNQPQHF. CDR3 coding DNA: TGTGCCTGGAGTGTACGGGACAATCAGCCCCAGCATTTT. The full variable domain, completed using reference TRBV30 and TRBJ1-5, is SQTIHQWPATLVQPVGSPLSLECTVEGTSNPNLYWYRQAAGRGLQLLFYSVGIGQISSEVPQNLSASRPQDRQFILSSKKLLLSDSGFYLCAWSVRDNQPQHFGDGTRLSIL.

V usage is TRBV4-1 and J usage is TRBJ2-1; 8 bases are shared with TRBD2. The CDR3 is 15 residues long. V shed 4 bases, J shed 3 bases, and the junction held 5 bases outside the gene matches. Per the germline V gene, CDR1 is MGHRA and CDR2 is YSYEKL. For the CDR3, the DNA is TGCGCCAGCAGCCTTTCGACTAGCGTCTACAATGAGCAGTTCTTC. It yields the protein CASSLSTSVYNEQFF.

The chain carries TRBV9 and TRBJ1-1; 7 nucleotides line up with TRBD1. V gave up 0 bases and J gave up 10 bases; unmatched junction bases: 6. The CDR3 totals 13 residues. Germline CDR1 SGDLS, CDR2 YYNGEE. The CDR3 nucleotides read TGTGCCAGCAGCGTAGATCCCACAGGGGTAGCTTTCTTT. Translating gives CASSVDPTGVAFF.

The V and J genes are TRBV11-3 and TRBJ2-1; 13 bases are a match to TRBD2. V was pared by 2 bases and J by 9 bases, with 7 bases of the junction left unmatched. This CDR3 region has 16 residues. Looked up from germline, CDR1 is SGHNT and CDR2 is YENEEA. CDR3 protein: CASSLTGLAGRGEQFF. The CDR3 DNA follows: TGTGCCAGCAGCTTAACGGGACTAGCGGGGAGGGGTGAGCAGTTCTTC. The whole variable domain, filled in from reference TRBV11-3 and TRBJ2-1, reads EAGVVQSPRYKIIEKKQPVAFWCNPISGHNTLYWYLQNLGQGPELLIRYENEEAVDDSQLPKDRFSAERLKGVDSTLKIQPAELGDSAVYLCASSLTGLAGRGEQFFGPGTRLTVL.

The chain is built from TRBV5-1 and TRBJ2-2; D unresolved. Deletions cut 4 bases from V and 6 bases from J, with 13 bases between. This CDR3 has 14 amino acids. Germline V CDR1 and CDR2: SGHRS, YFSETQ. Here the CDR3 reads CASSVSVGSGELFF. Here the CDR3 DNA reads TGCGCCAGCAGCGTCAGCGTTGGTTCCGGGGAGCTGTTTTTT.

The chain carries TRBV2 and TRBJ2-7, with a possible D match to TRBD1 (6 bases). The CDR3 consists of 13 residues. Germline CDR1 reads SNHLY; CDR2 reads FYNNEI. The V gene lost 1 base and the J gene lost 7 bases, with 11 bases spanning the gap. CDR3 residues: CASSEGQGKEQYV. In DNA form, the CDR3 reads TGTGCCAGCAGTGAAGGGCAGGGGAAAGAGCAGTACGTC.

The rearrangement joins TRBV7-8 to TRBJ1-1; possible D gene TRBD1, 6 bases. In germline, CDR1 is SGHVS, CDR2 FQNEAQ. V lost 6 bases to trimming and J lost 14 bases, with 22 bases between them. This CDR3 has 13 amino acids. The CDR3 sequence: CASSQYAQGEEFF. The CDR3 region has the DNA TGTGCCAGCAGTCAATACGCACAGGGTGAGGAATTCTTT.

This clone showed up just once. The chain joins TRBV9 to TRBJ2-1; maybe TRBD1 (5 bases). Germline loops: CDR1 SGDLS, CDR2 YYNGEE. The V end was cut by 3 bases, the J end by 3 bases, with 25 bases between. This CDR3 has 19 residues. The CDR3 DNA is TGTGCCAGCAGCGGACCCACCCTAGGGGTCCCCCGCAACTACAATGAGCAGTTCTTC. Translating gives CASSGPTLGVPRNYNEQFF.

The chain is built from TRBV27 and TRBJ2-4; D possibly corresponds to TRBD1 (6 bases). The germline CDR1 and CDR2 sequences are MNHEY and SMNVEV (reference sequence). CDR3 length: 14 residues. V dropped 4 bases and J dropped 7 bases, with 14 bases sitting between them. The CDR3 sequence is CASSSNRVGNIQYF. The CDR3 DNA is TGTGCCAGCAGTTCCAACAGGGTGGGGAACATTCAGTACTTC.

The chain has TRBV7-2 and TRBJ2-1; 7 bases align to TRBD1. The junction had 7 bases not matched to a gene; V was cut back by 1 base and J by 7 bases. CDR3 length: 15 amino acids. Germline CDR1 SGHTA, CDR2 FQGNSA. The CDR3 nucleotides read TGTGCCAGCAGCTTAGATGGGACGACAGGGAATGAGCAGTTCTTC. This codes for CASSLDGTTGNEQFF. Full variable domain (remainder filled in from reference TRBV7-2 and TRBJ2-1): GAGVSQSPSNKVTEKGKDVELRCDPISGHTALYWYRQSLGQGLEFLIYFQGNSAPDKSGLPSDRFSAERTGGSVSTLTIQRTQQEDSAVYLCASSLDGTTGNEQFFGPGTRLTVL.

The chain combines TRBV19 with TRBJ1-2, with 8 bases lining up with TRBD1. Germline V lookup: CDR1 LNHDA, CDR2 SQIVND (reference sequence). The CDR3 is 13 amino acids. The V and J ends lost 7 bases and 6 bases, in that order; junction bases with no gene match: 7. CDR3 sequence (DNA): TGTGCCAGTAATACAGGGGGGGAGAATGGCTACACCTTC. As protein: CASNTGGENGYTF.

The rearrangement links TRBV29-1 to TRBJ2-5, with 10 bases matching TRBD1. Germline V gives CDR1 SQVTM, CDR2 ANQGSEA. J lost 1 base, V lost 4 bases, and 0 bases had no gene match. CDR3 length: 13 amino acids. CDR3 sequence (DNA): TGCAGCGTTGGGACAGGGGGCCAAGAGACCCAGTACTTC. It specifies CSVGTGGQETQYF.

The CDR3 coding sequence is TGTGCCAGCAGTTCCTCGGCCGCGGAGAACACTGAAGCTTTCTTT. Its protein product is CASSSSAAENTEAFF. The chain carries TRBV28 and TRBJ1-1; D gene uncertain. The V and J ends lost 4 bases and 1 base respectively, with 13 bases between them. The CDR3 length is 15 residues. Germline CDR1 is MDHEN and CDR2 is SYDVKM.

The chain recombines TRBV6-4 with TRBJ2-3, with D tentatively TRBD2 (6 bases). The germline V gene has CDR1 MRHNA and CDR2 SNTAGT. Between the trimmed V and J ends, which lost 6 bases and 6 bases, there was a span of 19 bases. This CDR3 has 15 residues. Here the CDR3 DNA reads TGTGCCAGCAGCGAACGACCGGGACGGGGGGATACGCAGTATTTT. Protein sequence: CASSERPGRGDTQYF.

This chain links TRBV4-1 with TRBJ2-3; the D gene is possibly TRBD2 (5 bases). The CDR3 length is 18 residues. Germline lookup yields CDR1 MGHRA and CDR2 YSYEKL. The germline V and J ends were trimmed by 2 bases and 0 bases, with 18 bases remaining between them. DNA of the CDR3: TGCGCCAGCAGCCAAAGGCTATTTAGCGAACTAAGCACAGATACGCAGTATTTT. This sequence encodes CASSQRLFSELSTDTQYF.

The J gene is TRBJ1-5, the V gene TRBV2, with D perhaps matching TRBD1 (5 bases). Trimming took off 4 bases at V and 9 bases at J, with 22 bases between the two ends. The CDR3 consists of 16 residues. Germline CDR1 reads SNHLY; CDR2 reads FYNNEI. The CDR3 nucleotides are TGTGCCAGCAGTGGACTAGGGGCAGGGCTTTCGGGGCCCCAGCATTTT. Residues: CASSGLGAGLSGPQHF.

This chain connects TRBV27 to TRBJ1-1; 8 nucleotides align to TRBD1. Trimming removed 3 bases from V and 2 bases from J; junction bases left unmatched: 5. The V gene's germline CDR1 is MNHEY and CDR2 SMNVEV (reference sequence). CDR3 size: 15 residues. The CDR3 region has the DNA TGTGCCAGCAGTTTTTACGGACAGGGTAACACTGAAGCTTTCTTT. It codes for CASSFYGQGNTEAFF.

J is TRBJ1-1 and V is TRBV7-2; D is unclear. The CDR3 contains 13 residues. Germline values: CDR1 SGHTA, CDR2 FQGNSA. Trimming left V 5 bases short and J 1 base short, with 8 bases between. The CDR3 loop reads CASSRERNTEAFF. CDR3 bases: TGTGCCAGCAGCCGAGAAAGGAACACTGAAGCTTTCTTT.